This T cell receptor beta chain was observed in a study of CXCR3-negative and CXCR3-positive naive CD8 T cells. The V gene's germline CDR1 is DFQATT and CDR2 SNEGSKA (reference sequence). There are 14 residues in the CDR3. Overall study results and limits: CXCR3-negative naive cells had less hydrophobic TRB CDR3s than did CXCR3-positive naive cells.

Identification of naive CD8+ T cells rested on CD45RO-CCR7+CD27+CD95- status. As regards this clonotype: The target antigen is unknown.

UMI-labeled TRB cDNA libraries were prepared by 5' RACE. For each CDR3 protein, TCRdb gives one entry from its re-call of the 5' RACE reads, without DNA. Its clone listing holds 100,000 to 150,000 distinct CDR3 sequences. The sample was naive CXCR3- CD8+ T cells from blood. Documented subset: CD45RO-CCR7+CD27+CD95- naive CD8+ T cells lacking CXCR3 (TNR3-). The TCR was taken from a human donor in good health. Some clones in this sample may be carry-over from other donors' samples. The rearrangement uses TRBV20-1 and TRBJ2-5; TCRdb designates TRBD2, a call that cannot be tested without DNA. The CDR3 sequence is CSARTSGVWETQYF.